The clone carrying this TCR beta chain appeared a few times. The antigen remains undetermined. This sample is drawn from a study of T cell repertoires in cytomegalovirus infection. TCRdb reprocessed the reads with MiXCR, giving one entry per CDR3 protein. The sample shows 750,000 to 950,000 distinct CDR3 sequences, roughly 28% of them seen only once. Trimming removed 5 bases at V and 13 bases at J, with 17 bases between. There are 12 residues in the CDR3. Material: cultured CD8+ T cells from PBMCs, obtained from culture after CMV antigen stimulation. The sequence was obtained from a human donor in good health (CMV status not recorded). Some clones in this sample may be carry-over from other donors' samples. This chain links TRBV12-3 or TRBV12-4 with TRBJ1-2, with D possibly matching TRBD1 (5 bases). This chain's CDR3 is CASSPGTAWSTF. The CDR3 nucleotides are TGTGCCAGCAGTCCAGGGACTGCCTGGTCCACCTTC.